This passage covers 32 T cell receptor beta chains from one sample sequenced in a study of technical replicates of blood from several donors. The table came from immunoSEQ multiplex PCR; TCRdb's copy has only in-frame clones and leaves some out. The repertoire includes around 71,000 clones, roughly 92% of them detected once, and 0.41% sits in the top ten. Sequencing input: T cells isolated from PBMCs. Source of these receptors: a human donor in good health.

This clone was found once. The chain carries TRBV4-1 and TRBJ2-3, with D possibly being TRBD2 (5 bases). The V end lost 1 base, the J end lost 2 bases, and 7 bases lay between the germline ends. CDR3 length equals 14 residues. From germline, CDR1 is MGHRA and CDR2 YSYEKL. CDR3 bases: TGCGCCAGCAGCCAAGCGGGGTCCACAGATACGCAGTATTTT. Translating gives CASSQAGSTDTQYF.

Only one count was recorded for this clone. The chain employs TRBV7-3 and TRBJ2-3, with D possibly TRBD2 on 5 matching bases. The CDR3 totals 16 residues. Germline-derived CDR1 and CDR2 are SGHTA and FQGTGA. V was shortened by 4 bases and J by 1 base, with 15 bases between the two germline ends. CDR3 DNA: TGTGCCAGCAGCTCCATTGGGAGTAGTGGCACAGATACGCAGTATTTT. This codes for CASSSIGSSGTDTQYF.

The V call is TRBV5-1, the J call TRBJ1-5, with a weak D call TRBD1 (6 bases). CDR1 SGHRS and CDR2 YFSETQ come from the germline V gene. V lost 2 bases and J 2 bases, leaving 8 bases between the germline ends. The CDR3 totals 14 residues. The DNA of the CDR3 is TGCGCCAGCAGCTTTGAGGGGGGCAATCAGCCCCAGCATTTT. This sequence encodes CASSFEGGNQPQHF.

V is TRBV30 and J is TRBJ2-7; 9 positions match TRBD2. Per germline, CDR1 GTSNPN and CDR2 SVGIG (reference sequence). This CDR3 spans 14 amino acids. Trimming at V came to 2 bases and at J to 4 bases, leaving 6 bases not matched to a gene. CDR3 DNA: TGTGCCTGGAGTTACGGGACTAGCAGGTACGAGCAGTACTTC. Protein sequence: CAWSYGTSRYEQYF.

V gene TRBV5-4 combines with J gene TRBJ2-7, with D perhaps TRBD2 (5 bases). V lost 10 bases and J 1 base, leaving 12 bases between the germline ends. Per the germline V gene, CDR1 is SGHNT and CDR2 is YYREEE (reference sequence). The CDR3 has 12 residues. Here the CDR3 DNA reads TGTGCCTGGACTCGCGATTCCTACGAGCAGTACTTC. It translates to CAWTRDSYEQYF.

The chain couples TRBV19 to TRBJ2-2, with D perhaps matching TRBD1 (6 bases). The CDR3 spans 14 residues. Germline assignment: CDR1 LNHDA and CDR2 SQIVND (reference sequence). Trimming took 5 bases from V and 7 from J, leaving 14 bases between them. CDR3 sequence: CASSPRQGSGELFF. The CDR3 DNA reads TGTGCCAGTAGTCCTCGCCAGGGGAGCGGGGAGCTGTTTTTT.

Only one count was recorded for this clone. V is TRBV5-8 and J is TRBJ1-1; 9 positions match TRBD1. This CDR3 has 15 residues. The germline CDR1 and CDR2 sequences are SGHTS and YDEGEE. Germline trimming cut 4 bases from V and 1 base from J; bases unmatched to any gene: 5. The CDR3 coding sequence is TGTGCCAGCAGCCCCGGGACAGGGCCGAACACTGAAGCTTTCTTT. The encoded protein is CASSPGTGPNTEAFF. Looking up the rest from reference TRBV5-8 and TRBJ1-1 gives the full variable domain: EAGVTQSPTHLIKTRGQQATLRCSPISGHTSVYWYQQALGLGLQFLLWYDEGEERNRGNFPPRFSGRQFPNYSSELNVNALELEDSALYLCASSPGTGPNTEAFFGQGTRLTVV.

This clone was seen only a few times. V gene TRBV2 combines with J gene TRBJ2-1; tentatively, D is TRBD1 (6 bases). CDR1 is SNHLY, CDR2 FYNNEI, per germline. The CDR3 sequence is 16 residues long. With 2 bases removed from V and 4 bases from J, the gap between germline ends came to 15 bases. CDR3 in amino acids: CASSETIQGRYNEQFF. For the CDR3, the DNA is TGTGCCAGCAGTGAAACGATACAGGGTCGGTACAATGAGCAGTTCTTC.

This sequence joins TRBV9 and TRBJ1-1; a possible D gene is TRBD1 (5 bases). V lost 4 bases and J lost 6, with 16 bases in between. The CDR3 sequence is 14 residues long. Germline values: CDR1 SGDLS, CDR2 YYNGEE. CDR3 sequence (DNA): TGTGCCAGCAGCCCCACGCAGGGTAGGGCTGAAGCTTTCTTT. Encoded protein: CASSPTQGRAEAFF.

This chain uses TRBV9 with TRBJ1-5; TRBD1 aligns across 7 bases. The CDR3 extends over 15 amino acids. Germline V gives CDR1 SGDLS, CDR2 YYNGEE. V was pared by 1 base and J by 4 bases, with 5 bases of the junction left unmatched. The CDR3 nucleotides are TGTGCCAGCAGCGTACGCGGGACAGTTAATCAGCCCCAGCATTTT. Translating it yields CASSVRGTVNQPQHF.

The chain carries TRBV7-6 and TRBJ1-1; D is unresolved. The CDR3 covers 15 residues. Germline V gene data show CDR1 as SGHVS and CDR2 as FNYEAQ. With 1 base removed from V and 5 bases from J, the gap between germline ends came to 14 bases. CDR3 protein: CASSLDLPGGTEAFF. As DNA, the CDR3 is TGTGCCAGCAGCTTAGATCTCCCTGGAGGAACTGAAGCTTTCTTT.

The rearrangement links TRBV6-5 to TRBJ2-6; D gene uncertain. Germline V gives CDR1 MNHEY, CDR2 SVGAGI. This CDR3 spans 13 amino acids. Trimming took off 10 bases at V and 0 bases at J, with 7 bases between the two ends. CDR3 sequence reads: CATSSSGANVLTF. As DNA, the CDR3 is TGTGCCACCTCGAGCTCTGGGGCCAACGTCCTGACTTTC.

This chain joins TRBV6-1 and TRBJ1-5, with no clear D. This CDR3 is 13 amino acids long. V was cut by 3 bases and J by 7 bases, with 10 bases left in between. Germline V gene data show CDR1 as MNHNS and CDR2 as SASEGT. In nucleotides, the CDR3 is TGTGCCAGCAGTGAGACGGCGGGGCAGCCCCAGCATTTT. It translates to CASSETAGQPQHF.

The chain uses TRBV7-3 and TRBJ2-3; TRBD2 agrees at 9 bases. The CDR3 runs 16 residues. Germline assignment: CDR1 SGHTA and CDR2 FQGTGA. Trimming took 5 bases from V and 0 from J; bases not matched to a gene: 6. This CDR3 is CASSPVAGASTDTQYF. Here the CDR3 DNA reads TGTGCCAGCAGCCCCGTAGCGGGGGCGAGCACAGATACGCAGTATTTT. Using reference TRBV7-3 and TRBJ2-3 for the parts outside the CDR3, the full variable domain is GAGVSQTPSNKVTEKGKYVELRCDPISGHTALYWYRQSLGQGPEFLIYFQGTGAADDSGLPNDRFFAVRPEGSVSTLKIQRTERGDSAVYLCASSPVAGASTDTQYFGPGTRLTVL.

The chain combines TRBV27 with TRBJ2-7; tentatively, D is TRBD2 (6 bases). Germline V CDR1 and CDR2: MNHEY, SMNVEV (reference sequence). V dropped 4 bases and J dropped 1 base, with 8 bases sitting between them. This CDR3 is built from 13 residues. This CDR3 reads CASSYSGSYEQYF. The CDR3 DNA reads as TGTGCCAGCAGTTATAGCGGATCCTACGAGCAGTACTTC.

The rearrangement uses TRBV4-1 and TRBJ1-2, with 7 bases that match TRBD1. Trimming at V came to 6 bases and at J to 6 bases, leaving 16 bases not matched to a gene. The CDR3 is 16 residues long. The germline V gene has CDR1 MGHRA and CDR2 YSYEKL. CDR3 nucleotides: TGCGCCAGCAGTATCAGACAGGGTAGTTTTTCGAATGGCTACACCTTC. Protein: CASSIRQGSFSNGYTF.

This chain uses TRBV6-5 with TRBJ1-2; 7 bases fit TRBD1. This CDR3 region has 12 residues. Trimming at V came to 9 bases and at J to 2 bases, leaving 3 bases not matched to a gene. CDR1 is MNHEY, CDR2 SVGAGI, per germline. CDR3 residues: CASKDRNYGYTF. CDR3 bases: TGTGCCAGTAAGGACAGGAACTATGGCTACACCTTC.

The gene calls are TRBV6-5 and TRBJ1-1; 9 bases agree with TRBD1. The CDR3 sequence is 15 residues long. Germline lookup yields CDR1 MNHEY and CDR2 SVGAGI. The V segment lost 5 bases and the J segment 2 bases; nucleotides outside the gene matches: 6. In nucleotides, the CDR3 is TGTGCCAGCAGTGCCGGGACAGGGCGTAACACTGAAGCTTTCTTT. Residues: CASSAGTGRNTEAFF.

This clone was detected only once. CDR3 nucleotides: TGCGCCAGCAGCCAAGATCCCGGGATAGCAGAGACCCAGTACTTC. Protein: CASSQDPGIAETQYF. This chain connects TRBV4-1 to TRBJ2-5; D might be TRBD2 (5 bases). Germline CDR1 MGHRA, CDR2 YSYEKL. The CDR3 is 15 amino acids. V was shortened by 0 bases and J by 4 bases, with 12 bases between the two germline ends.

This chain uses TRBV14 with TRBJ2-7, with D perhaps matching TRBD2 (5 bases). V lost 1 base, J lost 6 bases, and 19 bases lay in between. The CDR3 is made up of 16 amino acids. Germline V lookup: CDR1 SGHDN, CDR2 FVKESK. The CDR3: CASSQVGSRGRGEQYF. The CDR3 DNA reads TGTGCCAGCAGCCAAGTAGGTAGCCGTGGACGGGGCGAGCAGTACTTC.

The chain has TRBV5-4 and TRBJ2-1; 12 bases align to TRBD2. Germline V gene lookup returns CDR1 SGHNT and CDR2 YYREEE (reference sequence). The trim removed 4 bases at V and 3 bases at J, leaving 11 bases unmatched. The CDR3 totals 18 residues. The CDR3 nucleotides are TGTGCCAGCAGCCAGCTAGCGGGAGGGCGATTAAACTACAATGAGCAGTTCTTC. Translated: CASSQLAGGRLNYNEQFF.

J is TRBJ1-3 and V is TRBV4-1, with unresolved D. The germline gives CDR1 MGHRA, CDR2 YSYEKL. CDR3 length: 12 amino acids. V lost 2 bases and J 8 bases, leaving 7 bases between the germline ends. The CDR3 is CASSQPMDTIYF. CDR3 bases: TGCGCCAGCAGCCAACCTATGGACACCATATATTTT.

In nucleotides, the CDR3 is TGTGCCAGCAGTGTCGCGAACACCGGGGAGCTGTTTTTT. As protein: CASSVANTGELFF. The genes are TRBV25-1 and TRBJ2-2; D is uncertain. CDR1 is MGHDK and CDR2 is SYGVNS in the germline V gene. With 4 bases removed from V and 0 bases from J, the gap between germline ends came to 3 bases. The CDR3 has 13 residues.

CDR3 bases: TGTGCCAGCAGCCAACAAACTAGACCGCTGGGAGAGCAGTACTTC. As protein: CASSQQTRPLGEQYF. The V and J genes are TRBV11-2 and TRBJ2-7, with D perhaps matching TRBD2 (5 bases). This CDR3 has 15 residues. V was shortened by 5 bases and J by 7 bases, with 21 bases between the two germline ends. Germline loops: CDR1 SGHAT, CDR2 FQNNGV.

The CDR3 DNA reads TGTGCCATTTGGGACAGGGAGTATAACACCGGGGAGCTGTTTTTT. Protein product: CAIWDREYNTGELFF. The genes are TRBV10-3 and TRBJ2-2; 9 bases are shared with TRBD1. The CDR3 is 15 residues long. Losses at the gene ends were 9 bases for V and 2 bases for J; bases not matched to a gene: 7. Per germline, CDR1 ENHRY and CDR2 SYGVKD.

This clone has just one count. The chain carries TRBV30 and TRBJ1-1, with TRBD1 matching 8 bases. CDR3 size: 12 residues. Germline assignment: CDR1 GTSNPN and CDR2 SVGIG (reference sequence). Trimming cost V 7 bases and J 0 bases; bases outside gene matches: 1. The CDR3 spells CAFRGLNTEAFF. In DNA, the CDR3 is TGTGCCTTCAGGGGGCTGAACACTGAAGCTTTCTTT.

This clone was recorded once. The CDR3 is CASSPWQTNYGYTF. The CDR3 DNA sequence: TGTGCCAGCTCACCATGGCAGACTAACTATGGCTACACCTTC. This chain connects TRBV18 to TRBJ1-2; D gene unclear. V was trimmed by 2 bases and J by 0 bases, leaving 7 bases between them. The CDR3 extends over 14 amino acids. Germline CDR1 and CDR2: KGHSH and LQKENI.

This rearrangement joins TRBV9 to TRBJ2-7; possible D gene TRBD2, 6 bases. The CDR3 is made up of 14 amino acids. V shed 0 bases and J shed 4 bases, with 11 bases lying between them. Germline V lookup: CDR1 SGDLS, CDR2 YYNGEE. The CDR3 DNA reads TGTGCCAGCAGCGTAGGGGACTTGCAATACGAGCAGTACTTC. Translating gives CASSVGDLQYEQYF.

The chain combines TRBV29-1 with TRBJ2-5, with a tentative D call TRBD2 (6 bases). This CDR3 spans 12 amino acids. V was cut by 6 bases and J by 7 bases, with 15 bases left in between. The germline CDR1 and CDR2 sequences are SQVTM and ANQGSEA. For the CDR3, the DNA is TGCAGCGTGAACGGAAGGGGAGGGACCCAGTACTTC. Translation gives CSVNGRGGTQYF.

The chain couples TRBV20-1 to TRBJ1-1, with unresolved D. In germline, CDR1 is DFQATT, CDR2 SNEGSKA (reference sequence). The germline V and J ends were trimmed by 7 bases and 8 bases, with 14 bases remaining between them. This CDR3 has 11 amino acids. CDR3 protein: CSVITGAEAFF. The CDR3 nucleotides read TGCAGTGTCATCACCGGAGCAGAAGCTTTCTTT.

V is TRBV4-1 and J is TRBJ2-7, with D tentatively TRBD2 (5 bases). This CDR3 has 14 amino acids. Germline CDR1 and CDR2: MGHRA and YSYEKL. V was shortened by 4 bases and J by 3 bases, with 13 bases between the two germline ends. CDR3 protein: CASSRLDGNYEQYF. In nucleotides, the CDR3 is TGCGCCAGCAGCCGACTGGACGGGAACTACGAGCAGTACTTC.

The chain carries TRBV5-1 and TRBJ2-7, with 8 positions matching TRBD1. The CDR3 consists of 16 residues. V was pared by 4 bases and J by 4 bases, with 13 bases of the junction left unmatched. Germline V gives CDR1 SGHRS, CDR2 YFSETQ. The CDR3 bases are TGCGCCAGCAGCCCAGGACAGGGCCTTATCTCATACGAGCAGTACTTC. This gives the protein CASSPGQGLISYEQYF.